What follows are 13 T cell receptor beta chains derived from one specimen sequenced in a study of lung T cells in sarcoidosis with Löfgren's syndrome (dated by TCRdb to the late 2010s). The listed sequencing device is Illumina MiSeq. TCRdb reprocessing: public reads trimmed at Q25 with fastp, clones called with MiXCR, in-frame beta chains kept. CDR3 protein duplicates are merged, each entry listing the most common genes and DNA. The sample table shows some 65,000 distinct CDR3 sequences, and approximately 22% are seen once. Over 2% of the sample comes from the top ten. The sample was CD4+ T cells from PBMCs. The receptors come from a human donor with sarcoidosis (Löfgren's syndrome or another form), or a control subject (not recorded which).

This CDR3 reads CSVGRAVDTQYF. In DNA form, the CDR3 reads TGCAGCGTTGGGAGGGCTGTAGATACGCAGTATTTT. The chain employs TRBV29-1 and TRBJ2-3; perhaps TRBD2 as D (6 bases). This CDR3 has 12 residues. Trimming stripped 4 bases from V and 5 bases from J, with 10 bases between. The germline V gene has CDR1 SQVTM and CDR2 ANQGSEA.

Note on this clonotype: This may come from a read error, since a much larger clone is one base off. The chain couples TRBV6-5 to TRBJ2-7; perhaps TRBD1 as D (6 bases). The germline V gene encodes CDR1 MNHEY and CDR2 SVGAGI. There are 14 residues in the CDR3. DNA for the CDR3: TGTGCCGGCAGGGGAGAGGGACGGAGTTACGAGCAGTACTTC. It encodes CAGRGEGRSYEQYF.

The chain combines TRBV7-9 with TRBJ2-7, with 10 nucleotides matching TRBD2. With V trimmed by 3 bases and J by 2 bases, 1 base remained unmatched. The CDR3 totals 14 residues. Germline V gene lookup returns CDR1 SEHNR and CDR2 FQNEAQ (reference sequence). As DNA, the CDR3 is TGTGCCAGCAGCTTGGGACTAGCGACCTACGAGCAGTACTTC. Amino acids: CASSLGLATYEQYF.

This clonotype was detected only a few times. V usage is TRBV14 and J usage is TRBJ1-2; unclear D gene. V lost 3 bases and J lost 2, with 7 bases in between. This CDR3 is built from 13 residues. CDR1 SGHDN and CDR2 FVKESK come from the germline V gene. The CDR3 spells CASSQTRNYGYTF. In DNA, the CDR3 is TGTGCCAGCAGCCAGACAAGAAACTATGGCTACACCTTC.

About this clonotype: This may be a read error: a much more frequent sequence differs by one nucleotide. The chain combines TRBV4-1 with TRBJ2-1, with D unclear. The CDR3 has 16 residues. CDR1 is MGHRA, CDR2 YSYEKL, per germline. The CDR3 sequence: CANSQVPASSYNEQFF. Here the CDR3 DNA reads TGCGCCAACAGCCAAGTCCCAGCGAGTTCCTACAATGAGCAGTTCTTC.

J is TRBJ1-5 and V is TRBV3-1, with no clear D. Trimming left V 3 bases short and J 4 bases short, with 10 bases between. CDR1 and CDR2 from the germline V gene are LGHDT and YNNKEL (reference sequence). This CDR3 is 14 amino acids long. Written as DNA, the CDR3 is TGTGCCAGCAGCCATCGGACCGGGAATCAGCCCCAGCATTTT. Translating gives CASSHRTGNQPQHF.

The chain joins TRBV7-2 to TRBJ2-1; 9 nucleotides align to TRBD1. Germline V gene data show CDR1 as SGHTA and CDR2 as FQGNSA. This CDR3 spans 17 amino acids. V was clipped by 5 bases and J by 0 bases; unmatched bases: 8. CDR3 residues: CASSKGQGPLSYNEQFF. CDR3 sequence (DNA): TGTGCCAGCAGCAAGGGACAGGGTCCCCTCTCCTACAATGAGCAGTTCTTC.

The CDR3 DNA follows: TGCGCCAGCAGCTTAGCGGGGGGGCGTGGAGATACGCAGTATTTT. This encodes CASSLAGGRGDTQYF. This chain joins TRBV5-1 and TRBJ2-3, with 10 bases fitting TRBD2. Germline CDR1 reads SGHRS; CDR2 reads YFSETQ. J gave up 5 bases and V 2 bases, and 5 bases lay outside the gene matches. This CDR3 is built from 15 residues.

This clonotype was recorded many times. This chain links TRBV6-1 with TRBJ2-1; D may be TRBD1 (5 bases). This CDR3 has 11 residues. Germline loops: CDR1 MNHNS, CDR2 SASEGT. V was shortened by 8 bases and J by 7 bases, with 9 bases between the two germline ends. As DNA, the CDR3 is TGTGCCAGCTGGACAACGAATGAGCAGTTCTTC. Protein: CASWTTNEQFF.

As regards this clonotype: A much larger clone lies a single base off, so this may be a read error. V gene TRBV7-2 combines with J gene TRBJ2-5; 7 bases agree with TRBD2. The CDR3 runs 15 residues. The germline gives CDR1 SGHTA, CDR2 FQGNSA. The CDR3 loop reads CASSGGGSYQKTQYF. The CDR3 DNA reads TGTGCCAGCAGCGGCGGGGGTTCGTACCAAAAGACCCAGTACTTC.

Comment on this clonotype: A much larger clonotype is one base distant, so this may be a read error. This sequence joins TRBV11-2 and TRBJ1-4, with unresolved D. Germline V gene lookup returns CDR1 SGHAT and CDR2 FQNNGV. There are 13 residues in the CDR3. The V and J ends lost 2 bases and 7 bases respectively, with 8 bases between them. The CDR3 region is CASSLWRGEKLFF. CDR3 DNA: TGTGCCAGCAGCTTATGGAGAGGTGAAAAACTGTTTTTT.

A note on this clonotype: A much bigger clone sits one base away, suggesting this may be a read error. V gene TRBV4-1 combines with J gene TRBJ1-1, with unresolved D. CDR1 and CDR2 from the germline V gene are MGHRA and YSYEKL. This CDR3 has 16 amino acids. Trimming stripped 1 base from V and 1 base from J, with 13 bases between. The CDR3 bases are TGCGCCAGCAGCCAAGCGCCCGGGTATCAGAACACTGAAGCTTTCTTT. This translates into CASSQAPGYQNTEAFF.

V and J are TRBV12-3 or TRBV12-4 and TRBJ2-1, with 8 bases that match TRBD2. The J segment lost 7 bases and the V segment lost 7 bases, leaving 9 bases of the junction unmatched. The CDR3 has 14 amino acids. CDR3 nucleotide sequence: TGTGCCAGCACCCGGAGCGGGAGTGATAATGAGCAGTTCTTC. Protein sequence: CASTRSGSDNEQFF.